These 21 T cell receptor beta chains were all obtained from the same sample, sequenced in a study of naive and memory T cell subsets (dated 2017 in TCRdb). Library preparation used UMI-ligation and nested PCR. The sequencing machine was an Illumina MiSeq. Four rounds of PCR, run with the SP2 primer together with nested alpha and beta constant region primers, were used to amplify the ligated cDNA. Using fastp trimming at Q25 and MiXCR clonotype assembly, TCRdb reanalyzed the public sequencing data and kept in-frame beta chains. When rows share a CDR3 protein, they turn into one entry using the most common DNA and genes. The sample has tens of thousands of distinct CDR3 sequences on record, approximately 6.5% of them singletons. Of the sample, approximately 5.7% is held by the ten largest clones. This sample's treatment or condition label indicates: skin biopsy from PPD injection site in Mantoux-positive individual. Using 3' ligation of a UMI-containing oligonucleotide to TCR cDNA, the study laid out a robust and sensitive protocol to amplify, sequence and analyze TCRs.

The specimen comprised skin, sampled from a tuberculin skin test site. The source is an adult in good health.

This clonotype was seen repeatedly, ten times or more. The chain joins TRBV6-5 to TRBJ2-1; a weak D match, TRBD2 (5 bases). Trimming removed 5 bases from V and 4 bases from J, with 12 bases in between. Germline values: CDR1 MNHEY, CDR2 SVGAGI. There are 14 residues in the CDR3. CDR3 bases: TGTGCCAGCAGTCTCCGGACTCGATACAATGAGCAGTTCTTC. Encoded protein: CASSLRTRYNEQFF.

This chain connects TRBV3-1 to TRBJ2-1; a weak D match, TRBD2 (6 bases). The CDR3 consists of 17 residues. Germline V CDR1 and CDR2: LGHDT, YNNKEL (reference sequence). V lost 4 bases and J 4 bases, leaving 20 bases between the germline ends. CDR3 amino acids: CASSREGGRENYNEQFF. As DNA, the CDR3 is TGTGCCAGCAGCCGGGAAGGCGGGCGGGAAAATTACAATGAGCAGTTCTTC.

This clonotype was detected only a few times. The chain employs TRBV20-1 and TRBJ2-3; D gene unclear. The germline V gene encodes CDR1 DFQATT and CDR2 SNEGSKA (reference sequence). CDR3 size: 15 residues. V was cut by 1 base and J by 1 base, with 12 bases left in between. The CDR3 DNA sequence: TGCAGTGCTAGAGGACCTGTACCGGGCACAGATACGCAGTATTTT. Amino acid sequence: CSARGPVPGTDTQYF.

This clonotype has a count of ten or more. The CDR3 DNA follows: TGTGCCAGTGGTGAAGGAAACACCATATATTTT. Protein: CASGEGNTIYF. V usage is TRBV6-6 and J usage is TRBJ1-3, with no clear D. Trimming pared 9 bases from V and 4 bases from J, leaving 7 bases between. The CDR3 totals 11 residues. The germline V gene has CDR1 MNHNY and CDR2 SVGAGI (reference sequence).

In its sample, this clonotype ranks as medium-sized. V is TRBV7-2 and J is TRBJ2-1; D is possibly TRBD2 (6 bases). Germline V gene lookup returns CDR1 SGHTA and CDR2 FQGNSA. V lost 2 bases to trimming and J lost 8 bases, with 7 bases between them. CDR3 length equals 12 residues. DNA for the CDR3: TGTGCCAGCAGCTTATGGGGGGATGAGCAGTTCTTC. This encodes CASSLWGDEQFF. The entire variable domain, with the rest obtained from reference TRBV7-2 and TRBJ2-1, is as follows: GAGVSQSPSNKVTEKGKDVELRCDPISGHTALYWYRQSLGQGLEFLIYFQGNSAPDKSGLPSDRFSAERTGGSVSTLTIQRTQQEDSAVYLCASSLWGDEQFFGPGTRLTVL.

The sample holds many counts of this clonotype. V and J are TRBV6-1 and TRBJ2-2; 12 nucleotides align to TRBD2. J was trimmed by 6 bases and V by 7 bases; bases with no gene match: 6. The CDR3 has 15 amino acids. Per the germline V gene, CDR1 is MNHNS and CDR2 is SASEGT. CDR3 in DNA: TGTGCCAGCACCCTAGCGGGAGGGCCAGCCGGGGAGCTGTTTTTT. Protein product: CASTLAGGPAGELFF.

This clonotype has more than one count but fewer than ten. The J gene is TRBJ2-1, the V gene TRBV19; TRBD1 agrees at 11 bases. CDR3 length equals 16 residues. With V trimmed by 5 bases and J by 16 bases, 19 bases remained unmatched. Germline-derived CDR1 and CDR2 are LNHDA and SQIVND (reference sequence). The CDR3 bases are TGTGCCAGTAGTCAATACGTGGACAGGGGGCCGGGCGGGACATTCTTC. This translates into CASSQYVDRGPGGTFF.

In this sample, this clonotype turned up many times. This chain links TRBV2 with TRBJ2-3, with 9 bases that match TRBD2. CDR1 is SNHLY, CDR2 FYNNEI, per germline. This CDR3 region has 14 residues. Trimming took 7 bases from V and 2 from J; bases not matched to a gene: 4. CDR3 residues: CASKGGRDTDTQYF. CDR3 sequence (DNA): TGTGCCAGCAAGGGCGGGAGGGACACAGATACGCAGTATTTT. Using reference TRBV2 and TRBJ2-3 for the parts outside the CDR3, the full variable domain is EPEVTQTPSHQVTQMGQEVILRCVPISNHLYFYWYRQILGQKVEFLVSFYNNEISEKSEIFDDQFSVERPDGSNFTLKIRSTKLEDSAMYFCASKGGRDTDTQYFGPGTRLTVL.

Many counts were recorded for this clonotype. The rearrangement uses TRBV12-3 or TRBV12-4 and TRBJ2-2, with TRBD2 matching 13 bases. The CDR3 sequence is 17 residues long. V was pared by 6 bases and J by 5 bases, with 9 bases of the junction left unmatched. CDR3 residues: CASRPGLAGLGTGELFF. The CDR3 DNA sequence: TGTGCCAGCAGACCGGGACTAGCGGGATTGGGAACCGGGGAGCTGTTTTTT.

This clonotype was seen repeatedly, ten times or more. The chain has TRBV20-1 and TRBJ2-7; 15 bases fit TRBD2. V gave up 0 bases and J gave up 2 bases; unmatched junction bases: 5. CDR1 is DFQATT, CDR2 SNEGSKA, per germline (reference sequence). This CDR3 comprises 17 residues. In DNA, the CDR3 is TGCAGTGCTAGAGATTGGGGACTAGCGGGAGGTGCCTACGAGCAGTACTTC. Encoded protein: CSARDWGLAGGAYEQYF.

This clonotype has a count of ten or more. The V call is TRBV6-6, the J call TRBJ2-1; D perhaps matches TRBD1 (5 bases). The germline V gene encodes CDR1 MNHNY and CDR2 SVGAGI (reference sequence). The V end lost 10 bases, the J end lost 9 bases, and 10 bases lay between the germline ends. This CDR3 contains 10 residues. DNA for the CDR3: TGTGCCACTCTGGACATTGAGCAGTTCTTC. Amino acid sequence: CATLDIEQFF.

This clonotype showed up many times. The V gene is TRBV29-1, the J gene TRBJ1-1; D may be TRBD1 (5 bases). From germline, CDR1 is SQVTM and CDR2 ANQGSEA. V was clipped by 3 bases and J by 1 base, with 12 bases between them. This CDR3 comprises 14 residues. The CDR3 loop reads CSVDRGSANTEAFF. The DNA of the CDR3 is TGCAGCGTTGATCGGGGGTCCGCGAACACTGAAGCTTTCTTT.

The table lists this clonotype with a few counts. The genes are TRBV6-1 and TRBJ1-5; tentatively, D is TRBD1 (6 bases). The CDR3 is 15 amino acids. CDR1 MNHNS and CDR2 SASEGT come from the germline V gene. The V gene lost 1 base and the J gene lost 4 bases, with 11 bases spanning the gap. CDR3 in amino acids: CASSEDRRGNQPQHF. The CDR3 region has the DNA TGTGCCAGCAGTGAAGATCGGAGGGGGAATCAGCCCCAGCATTTT.

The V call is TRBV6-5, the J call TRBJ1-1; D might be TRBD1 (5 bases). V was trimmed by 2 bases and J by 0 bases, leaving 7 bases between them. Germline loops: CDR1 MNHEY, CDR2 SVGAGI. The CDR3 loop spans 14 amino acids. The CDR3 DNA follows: TGTGCCAGCAGTTACCGGGGACTGAACACTGAAGCTTTCTTT. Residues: CASSYRGLNTEAFF.

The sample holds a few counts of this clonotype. The CDR3 nucleotides read TGTGCCAGCAGCCAGGGACTAGCGGTGGAAGGTTCCTACGAGCAGTACTTC. This codes for CASSQGLAVEGSYEQYF. V gene TRBV6-6 combines with J gene TRBJ2-7; TRBD2 agrees at 11 bases. Trimming cost V 6 bases and J 1 base; bases outside gene matches: 11. This CDR3 has 17 amino acids. Germline assignment: CDR1 MNHNY and CDR2 SVGAGI (reference sequence).

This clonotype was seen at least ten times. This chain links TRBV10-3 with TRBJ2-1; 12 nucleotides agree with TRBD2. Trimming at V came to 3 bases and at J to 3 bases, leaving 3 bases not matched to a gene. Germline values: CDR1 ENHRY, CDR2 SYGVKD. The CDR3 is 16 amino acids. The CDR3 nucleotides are TGTGCCATCAGTGATTCGGGACTAGCGGGCTACAATGAGCAGTTCTTC. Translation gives CAISDSGLAGYNEQFF.

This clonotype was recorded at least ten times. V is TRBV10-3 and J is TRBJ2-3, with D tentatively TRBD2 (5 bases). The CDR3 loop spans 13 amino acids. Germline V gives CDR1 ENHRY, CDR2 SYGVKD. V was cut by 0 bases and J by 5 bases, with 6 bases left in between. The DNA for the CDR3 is TGTGCCATCAGTGAGTCCGGGATAGATACGCAGTATTTT. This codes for CAISESGIDTQYF.

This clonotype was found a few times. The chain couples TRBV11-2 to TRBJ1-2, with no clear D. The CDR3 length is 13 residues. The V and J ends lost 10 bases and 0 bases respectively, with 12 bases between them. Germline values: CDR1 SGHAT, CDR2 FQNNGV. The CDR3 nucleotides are TGTGCCACGGGAGGCGCGCCTAACTATGGCTACACCTTC. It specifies CATGGAPNYGYTF.

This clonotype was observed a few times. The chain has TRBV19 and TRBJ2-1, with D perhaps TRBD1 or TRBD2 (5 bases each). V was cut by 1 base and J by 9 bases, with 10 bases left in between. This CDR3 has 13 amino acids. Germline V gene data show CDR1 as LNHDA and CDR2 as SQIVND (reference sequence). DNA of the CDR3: TGTGCCAGTAGTATAGGAGGGGCCGGTGAGCAGTTCTTC. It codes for CASSIGGAGEQFF.

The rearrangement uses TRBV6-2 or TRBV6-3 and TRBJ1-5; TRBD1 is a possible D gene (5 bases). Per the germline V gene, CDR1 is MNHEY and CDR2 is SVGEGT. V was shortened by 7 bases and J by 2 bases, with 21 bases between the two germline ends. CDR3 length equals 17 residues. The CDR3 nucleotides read TGTGCCAGCAACCCCCGGGGAGCAGGGTCCCGCAATCAGCCCCAGCATTTT. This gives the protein CASNPRGAGSRNQPQHF.

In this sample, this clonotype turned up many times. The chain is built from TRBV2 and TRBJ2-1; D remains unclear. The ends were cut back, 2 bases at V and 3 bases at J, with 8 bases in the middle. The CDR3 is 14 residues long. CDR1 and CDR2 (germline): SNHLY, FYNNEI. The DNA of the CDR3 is TGTGCCAGCAGTGAAACCCGGTTCTACAATGAGCAGTTCTTC. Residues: CASSETRFYNEQFF.